This T cell receptor beta chain derives from a study of blood T cells in healthy people across ages. CDR3 length: 14 amino acids. Between the trimmed V and J ends, which lost 0 bases and 3 bases, there was a span of 6 bases. Germline V lookup: CDR1 LGHNA, CDR2 YNFKEQ. The authors ran a second PCR of 7 to 11 cycles using a sample-barcoded 5' primer and a J-beta primer mix. TCRdb redid the calling of the 5' RACE reads with MiXCR, one entry per CDR3 protein. The table records more than 900,000 distinct CDR3 sequences, roughly 24% of them present only once. These sequences were also reported in another study, on T cells of mothers and their children. In that study: The sample comes from some ten healthy Caucasian donors: mothers and children.

Sequenced material: blood. This chain uses TRBV4-2 with TRBJ1-5, with D unclear. The sequence was collected from a girl aged 2 to 9 in good health. The CDR3 is CASSQEQTNQPQHF. Here the CDR3 DNA reads TGTGCCAGCAGCCAAGAGCAGACCAATCAGCCCCAGCATTTT.